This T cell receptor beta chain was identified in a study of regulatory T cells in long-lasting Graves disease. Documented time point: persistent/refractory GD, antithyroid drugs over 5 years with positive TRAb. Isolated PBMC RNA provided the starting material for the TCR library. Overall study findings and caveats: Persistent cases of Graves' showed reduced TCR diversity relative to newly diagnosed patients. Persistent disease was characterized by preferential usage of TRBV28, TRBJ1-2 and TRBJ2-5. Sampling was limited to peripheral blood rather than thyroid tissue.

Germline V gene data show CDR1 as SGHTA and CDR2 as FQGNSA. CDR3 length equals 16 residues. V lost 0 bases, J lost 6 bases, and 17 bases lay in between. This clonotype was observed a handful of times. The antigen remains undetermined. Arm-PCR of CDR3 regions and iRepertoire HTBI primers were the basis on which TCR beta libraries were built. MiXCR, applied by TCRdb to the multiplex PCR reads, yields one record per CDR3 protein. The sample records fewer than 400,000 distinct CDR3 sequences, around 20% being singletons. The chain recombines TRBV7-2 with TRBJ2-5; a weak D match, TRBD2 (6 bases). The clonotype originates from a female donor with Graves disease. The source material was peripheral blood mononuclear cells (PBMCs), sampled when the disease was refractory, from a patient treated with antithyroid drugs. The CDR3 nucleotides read TGTGCCAGCAGCTTAGCGGGAGCGACGGGGGTGCAGACCCAGTACTTC. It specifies CASSLAGATGVQTQYF. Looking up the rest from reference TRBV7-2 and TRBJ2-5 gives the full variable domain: GAGVSQSPSNKVTEKGKDVELRCDPISGHTALYWYRQSLGQGLEFLIYFQGNSAPDKSGLPSDRFSAERTGGSVSTLTIQRTQQEDSAVYLCASSLAGATGVQTQYFGPGTRLLVL.